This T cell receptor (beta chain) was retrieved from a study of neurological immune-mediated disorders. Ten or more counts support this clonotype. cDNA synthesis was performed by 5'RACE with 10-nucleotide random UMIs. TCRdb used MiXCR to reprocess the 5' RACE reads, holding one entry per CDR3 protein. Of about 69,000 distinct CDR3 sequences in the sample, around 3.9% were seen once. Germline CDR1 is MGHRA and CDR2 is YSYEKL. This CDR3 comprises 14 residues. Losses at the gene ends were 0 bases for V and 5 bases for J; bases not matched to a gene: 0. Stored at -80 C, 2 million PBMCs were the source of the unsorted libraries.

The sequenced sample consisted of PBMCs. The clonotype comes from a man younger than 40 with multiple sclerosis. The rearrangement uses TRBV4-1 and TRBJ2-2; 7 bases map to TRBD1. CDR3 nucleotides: TGCGCCAGCAGCCAAGAACAGGGGACCGGGGAGCTGTTTTTT. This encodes CASSQEQGTGELFF.